This T cell receptor (beta chain) was captured by sequencing in a study of T-cell reconstitution after alpha-beta-depleted transplantation in children. Overall study findings and caveats: Expanded graft clones numbering several hundred reportedly gave rise to alpha-beta T cells about two months after transplant. Some patients' high day-60 TCRbeta diversity was traced to surviving recipient T cells and thymic progenitors. When one year had passed after transplant, most T-cell counts and diversity came from newly produced T cells.

Unique molecular identifiers tagged the TCRbeta library. TCRdb fed the PCR reads into MiXCR, producing one record per CDR3 protein. The repertoire holds 450,000 to 600,000 distinct CDR3 sequences, 10% to 15% seen once, with around 2.2% in the top ten. About this clonotype: Its antigen is undetermined.

CDR1 is SGHRS, CDR2 YFSETQ, per germline. The CDR3 sequence is 14 residues long. V shed 3 bases and J shed 3 bases, with 10 bases lying between them. The sequencing used PBMCs, mostly from graft donor cells, collected 360 days after TCRalphabeta/CD19-depleted stem cell transplant. The chain employs TRBV5-1 and TRBJ2-1, with a tentative D call TRBD2 (6 bases). This clonotype was obtained from a male patient younger than 18 who had a stem cell transplant for acute myeloid leukemia, so the T cells may come from the graft donor. CDR3 protein: CASSSQTSYNEQFF. The CDR3 DNA reads as TGCGCCAGCAGCTCCCAGACTAGCTACAATGAGCAGTTCTTC. Combining the CDR3 with reference TRBV5-1 and TRBJ2-1 gives the whole variable domain KAGVTQTPRYLIKTRGQQVTLSCSPISGHRSVSWYQQTPGQGLQFLFEYFSETQRNKGNFPGRFSGRQFSNSRSEMNVSTLELGDSALYLCASSSQTSYNEQFFGPGTRLTVL.